This T cell receptor beta chain was identified during a study of T cell responses to AZD1222 COVID-19 vaccine. Here immunoSEQ multiplex PCR was the method, and the copy in TCRdb shows in-frame clones only, minus some. The sample carries 90,000 to 120,000 clones, around 90% recorded once. This clone came up a few times. Its antigen is not identified. Study outcomes and limitations: Unmutated variant regions reportedly attract nearly half of all spike-specific TCRs. Distributed over spike, vaccine-associated CD4 TCRs predominated at 160-218 and 743-854. Spike-specific TCR depth and breadth grew after two AZD1222 doses. Clonal diversity was possibly underestimated, and the donors were mostly white British, with more females.

Germline V gene data show CDR1 as MDHEN and CDR2 as SYDVKM. CDR3 size: 13 residues. J was trimmed by 6 bases and V by 9 bases; bases with no gene match: 10. The source was peripheral blood, collected on day 0 of AZD1222 vaccination. The TCR sequence derives from an adult in good health. J is TRBJ1-1 and V is TRBV28; TRBD1 aligns across 7 bases. The CDR3, as DNA: TGTGCCAGTACAGGCAGGGGGAGGGCTGAAGCTTTCTTT. Residues: CASTGRGRAEAFF.